This T cell receptor (beta chain) is drawn from a study of shared clonotypes between healthy human individuals. Over several immunoSEQ plates, each subset's genomic DNA was distributed in even portions. TCRdb's copy holds only in-frame clones and misses some; the assay was immunoSEQ multiplex PCR. The sample yields about 2.4 million clones, approximately 93% seen once. Study-wide results and limits: Naive CD4 clonotypes overlapped across a few donors at approximately 5.3%.

As concerns this clone: Its antigen is still unknown.

The sample consisted of naive CD4+ T cells from PBMCs. Noted subset: CD45RA+ positively selected. The sequence derives from a man between 18 and 29 years old in good health. Some clones in this sample may be carry-over from other donors' samples.

CDR3 loop: CASSSRSGGGNGELFF. Written as DNA, the CDR3 is TGTGCCAGCAGCTCCAGATCGGGAGGCGGAAACGGGGAGCTGTTTTTT. V gene TRBV7-6 combines with J gene TRBJ2-2; 7 bases match TRBD2. The V gene end was trimmed by 4 bases and the J gene end by 7 bases; junction bases not matched to a gene: 12. This CDR3 region has 16 residues. Germline CDR1 is SGHVS and CDR2 is FNYEAQ. Full variable domain (rest looked up from reference TRBV7-6 and TRBJ2-2): GAGVSQSPRYKVTKRGQDVALRCDPISGHVSLYWYRQALGQGPEFLTYFNYEAQQDKSGLPNDRFSAERPEGSISTLTIQRTEQRDSAMYRCASSSRSGGGNGELFFGEGSRLTVL.